Given below is one T cell receptor beta chain in context. Its target is unknown. Data came from immunoSEQ multiplex PCR; TCRdb stores just in-frame clones and leaves some out. The sample has 120,000 to 150,000 clones, nearly 95% seen once. The V gene lost 2 bases and the J gene lost 4 bases, with 13 bases spanning the gap. CDR1 is SGHRS, CDR2 YFSETQ, per germline. There are 15 residues in the CDR3. The sample is drawn from a study of CD4+ T cells in melanoma. Notes on the study in general: A reported correlation linked neoantigen-specific CD4+ T cells to CD8+, macrophage and B cell function.

The receptor comes from a human donor with melanoma. The chain is built from TRBV5-1 and TRBJ1-3; D not resolved. CDR3 DNA sequence: TGCGCCAGCAGCTTTAGTGTCTCGCGGGGAAACACCATATATTTT. It encodes CASSFSVSRGNTIYF.